Only a few counts were recorded for the clone carrying this T cell receptor beta chain. Here immunoSEQ multiplex PCR was the method, and the copy in TCRdb shows in-frame clones only, minus some. This table holds about 35,000 clones, around 88% found once. These data originate in a study of blood T cell repertoires in COVID-19. Trimming removed 3 bases from V and 8 bases from J, with 7 bases in between. This CDR3 region has 11 residues. Germline CDR1 is SEHNR and CDR2 is FQNEAQ (reference sequence). This TCR came from a woman aged 70 to 79 with active COVID-19. The specimen was peripheral blood. V and J are TRBV7-9 and TRBJ1-1, with D possibly matching TRBD1 (5 bases). The CDR3 bases are TGTGCCAGCAGCTTGCGACAGGAAGCTTTCTTT. Translating gives CASSLRQEAFF.